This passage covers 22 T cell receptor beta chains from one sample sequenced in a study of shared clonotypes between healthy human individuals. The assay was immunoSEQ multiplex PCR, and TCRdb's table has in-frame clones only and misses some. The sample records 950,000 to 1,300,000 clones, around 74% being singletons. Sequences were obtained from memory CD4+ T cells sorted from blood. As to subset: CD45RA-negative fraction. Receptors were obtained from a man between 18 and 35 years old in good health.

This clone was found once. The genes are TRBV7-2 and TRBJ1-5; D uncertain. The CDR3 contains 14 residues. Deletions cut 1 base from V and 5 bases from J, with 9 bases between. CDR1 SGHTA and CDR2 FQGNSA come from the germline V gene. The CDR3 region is CASSLDAGDQPQHF. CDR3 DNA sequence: TGTGCCAGCAGCTTAGACGCAGGTGATCAGCCCCAGCATTTT.

This chain's CDR3 is CASSPPFAGPQHF. CDR3 in DNA: TGTGCCAGCTCACCACCATTTGCGGGTCCCCAGCATTTT. The chain couples TRBV18 to TRBJ1-5; D gene uncertain. This CDR3 region has 13 residues. CDR1 is KGHSH, CDR2 LQKENI, per germline. The ends were cut back, 0 bases at V and 10 bases at J, with 10 bases in the middle.

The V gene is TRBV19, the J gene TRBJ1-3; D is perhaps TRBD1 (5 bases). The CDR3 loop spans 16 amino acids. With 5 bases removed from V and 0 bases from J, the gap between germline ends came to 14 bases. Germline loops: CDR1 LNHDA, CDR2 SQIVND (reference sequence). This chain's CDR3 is CASSPHDRISGNTIYF. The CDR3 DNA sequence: TGTGCCAGTAGTCCCCACGACAGAATCTCTGGAAACACCATATATTTT.

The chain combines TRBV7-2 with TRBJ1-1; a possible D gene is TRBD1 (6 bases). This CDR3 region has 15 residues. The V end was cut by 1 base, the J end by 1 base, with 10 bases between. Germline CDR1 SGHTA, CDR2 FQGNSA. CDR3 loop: CASSLVGGQNTEAFF. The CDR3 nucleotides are TGTGCCAGCAGCTTAGTTGGGGGCCAGAACACTGAAGCTTTCTTT.

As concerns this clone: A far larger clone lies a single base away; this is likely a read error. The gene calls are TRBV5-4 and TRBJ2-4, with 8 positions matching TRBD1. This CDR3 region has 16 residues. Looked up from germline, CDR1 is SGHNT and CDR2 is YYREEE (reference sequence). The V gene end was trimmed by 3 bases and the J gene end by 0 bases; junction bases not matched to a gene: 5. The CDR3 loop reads CASSSRQGLAKNIQYF. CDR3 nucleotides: TGTGCCAGCAGCTCTCGACAGGGGCTAGCCAAAAACATTCAGTACTTC.

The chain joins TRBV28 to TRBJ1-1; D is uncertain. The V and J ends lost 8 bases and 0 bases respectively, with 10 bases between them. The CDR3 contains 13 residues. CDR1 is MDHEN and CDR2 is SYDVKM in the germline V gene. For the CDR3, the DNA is TGTGCCAGCCTAAGGGAGCTGAACACTGAAGCTTTCTTT. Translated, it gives CASLRELNTEAFF.

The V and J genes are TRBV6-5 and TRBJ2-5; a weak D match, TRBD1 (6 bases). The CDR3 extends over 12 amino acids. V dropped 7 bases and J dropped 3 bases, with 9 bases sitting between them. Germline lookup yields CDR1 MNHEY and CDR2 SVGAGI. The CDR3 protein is CASTDRKETQYF. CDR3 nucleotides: TGTGCCAGCACTGACAGGAAAGAGACCCAGTACTTC.

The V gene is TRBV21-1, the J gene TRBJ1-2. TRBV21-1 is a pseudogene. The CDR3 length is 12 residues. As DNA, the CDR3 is TGTGCCAGCAGTAGTGGGGGGCAAGGCTACACCTTC. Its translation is CASSSGGQGYTF.

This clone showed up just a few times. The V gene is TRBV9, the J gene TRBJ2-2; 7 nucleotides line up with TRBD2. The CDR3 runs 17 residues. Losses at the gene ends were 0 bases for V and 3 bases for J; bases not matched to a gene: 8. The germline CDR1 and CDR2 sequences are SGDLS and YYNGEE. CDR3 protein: CASSVVPLAGDTGELFF. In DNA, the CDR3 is TGTGCCAGCAGCGTAGTCCCTCTCGCGGGGGACACCGGGGAGCTGTTTTTT.

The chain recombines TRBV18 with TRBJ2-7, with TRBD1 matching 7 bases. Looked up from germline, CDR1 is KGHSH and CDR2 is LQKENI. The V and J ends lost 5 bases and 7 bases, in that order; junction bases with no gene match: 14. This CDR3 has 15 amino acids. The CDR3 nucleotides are TGTGCCAGCTCAAACCGACAGGGTGAGATTCGAGAGCAGTACTTC. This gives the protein CASSNRQGEIREQYF.

Here the CDR3 DNA reads TGTGCCAGCAGTTCGCGCGGGGCTAGCGGCCTCTCCTACAATGAGCAGTTCTTC. Its translation is CASSSRGASGLSYNEQFF. The V gene is TRBV27, the J gene TRBJ2-1; TRBD2 matches at 7 bases. Germline V CDR1 and CDR2: MNHEY, SMNVEV (reference sequence). The CDR3 contains 18 residues. Unmatched junction bases numbered 12, after V lost 4 bases and J lost 0 bases.

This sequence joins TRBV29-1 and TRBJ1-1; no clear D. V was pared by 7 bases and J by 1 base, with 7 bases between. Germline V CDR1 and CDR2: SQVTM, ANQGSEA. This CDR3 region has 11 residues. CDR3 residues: CSGTENTEAFF. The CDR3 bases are TGCAGCGGAACAGAGAACACTGAAGCTTTCTTT.

For the CDR3, the DNA is TGTGCCAGTACCCCCCCGGGGCAGGACGACCTATGGTGGTACACCTTC. The encoded protein is CASTPPGQDDLWWYTF. The V gene is TRBV19, the J gene TRBJ1-2; D is possibly TRBD1 (5 bases). Germline-derived CDR1 and CDR2 are LNHDA and SQIVND (reference sequence). The CDR3 covers 16 residues. Trimming removed 7 bases from V and 11 bases from J, with 29 bases in between.

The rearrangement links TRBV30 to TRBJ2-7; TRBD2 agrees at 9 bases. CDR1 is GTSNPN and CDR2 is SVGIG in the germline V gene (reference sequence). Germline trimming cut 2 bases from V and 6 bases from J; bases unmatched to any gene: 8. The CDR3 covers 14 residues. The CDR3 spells CAWSFSGRTPEQYF. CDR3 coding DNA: TGTGCCTGGAGTTTTAGCGGGAGAACACCCGAGCAGTACTTC.

This chain's CDR3 is CASSEAGAGTVRQPQHF. DNA for the CDR3: TGTGCCAGCAGTGAAGCAGGAGCCGGGACAGTTAGACAGCCCCAGCATTTT. The chain carries TRBV2 and TRBJ1-5, with 7 positions matching TRBD1. V shed 0 bases, J shed 7 bases, and the junction held 12 bases outside the gene matches. The CDR3 has 17 amino acids. Germline lookup yields CDR1 SNHLY and CDR2 FYNNEI.

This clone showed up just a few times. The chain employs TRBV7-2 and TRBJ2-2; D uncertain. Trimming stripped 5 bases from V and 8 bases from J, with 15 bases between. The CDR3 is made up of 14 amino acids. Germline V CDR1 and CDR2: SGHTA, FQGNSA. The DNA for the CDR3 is TGTGCCAGCAGCCGGCAGACTCTAACGGGGGAGCTGTTTTTT. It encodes CASSRQTLTGELFF. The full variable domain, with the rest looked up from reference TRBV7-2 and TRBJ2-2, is GAGVSQSPSNKVTEKGKDVELRCDPISGHTALYWYRQSLGQGLEFLIYFQGNSAPDKSGLPSDRFSAERTGGSVSTLTIQRTQQEDSAVYLCASSRQTLTGELFFGEGSRLTVL.

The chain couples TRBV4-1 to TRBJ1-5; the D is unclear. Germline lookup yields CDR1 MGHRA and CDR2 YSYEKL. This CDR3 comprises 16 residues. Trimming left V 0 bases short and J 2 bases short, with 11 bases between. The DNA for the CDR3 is TGCGCCAGCAGCCAAGAAAGTGACGGGCGCAATCAGCCCCAGCATTTT. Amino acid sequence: CASSQESDGRNQPQHF.

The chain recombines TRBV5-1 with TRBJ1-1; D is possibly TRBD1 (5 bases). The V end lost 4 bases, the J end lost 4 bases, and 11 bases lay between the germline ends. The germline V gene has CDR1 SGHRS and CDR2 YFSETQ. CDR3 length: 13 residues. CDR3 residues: CASSHGRGTEAFF. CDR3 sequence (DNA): TGCGCCAGCAGCCACGGGAGGGGCACTGAAGCTTTCTTT.

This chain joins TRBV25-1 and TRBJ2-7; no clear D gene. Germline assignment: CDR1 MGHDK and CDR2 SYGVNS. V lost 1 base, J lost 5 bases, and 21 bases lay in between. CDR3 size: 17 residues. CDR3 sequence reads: CASSEFGYGSGPNEQYF. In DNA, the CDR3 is TGTGCCAGCAGTGAATTCGGCTATGGGTCCGGTCCAAACGAGCAGTACTTC.

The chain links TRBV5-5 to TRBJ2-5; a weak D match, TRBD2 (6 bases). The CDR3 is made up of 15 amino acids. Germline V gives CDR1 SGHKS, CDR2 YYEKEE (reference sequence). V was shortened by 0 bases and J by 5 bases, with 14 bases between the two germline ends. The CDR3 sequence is CASSLAQAGMETQYF. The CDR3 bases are TGTGCCAGCAGCTTGGCCCAGGCGGGGATGGAGACCCAGTACTTC. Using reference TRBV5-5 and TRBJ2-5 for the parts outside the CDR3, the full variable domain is DAGVTQSPTHLIKTRGQQVTLRCSPISGHKSVSWYQQVLGQGPQFIFQYYEKEERGRGNFPDRFSARQFPNYSSELNVNALLLGDSALYLCASSLAQAGMETQYFGPGTRLLVL.

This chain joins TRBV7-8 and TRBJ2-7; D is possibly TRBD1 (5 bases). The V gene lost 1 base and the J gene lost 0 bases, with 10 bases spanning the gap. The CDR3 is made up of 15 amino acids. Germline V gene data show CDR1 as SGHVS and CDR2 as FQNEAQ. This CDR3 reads CASSLEQVLSYEQYF. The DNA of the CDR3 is TGTGCCAGCAGCTTAGAACAGGTCCTCTCCTACGAGCAGTACTTC.

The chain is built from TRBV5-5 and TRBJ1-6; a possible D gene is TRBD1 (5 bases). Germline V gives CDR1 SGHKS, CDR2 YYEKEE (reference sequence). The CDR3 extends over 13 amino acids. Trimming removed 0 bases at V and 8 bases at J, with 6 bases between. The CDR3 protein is CASSLAQDSPLHF. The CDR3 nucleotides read TGTGCCAGCAGCTTGGCACAGGATTCACCCCTCCACTTT.